The rows below give T cell receptor beta chains drawn from one sample of a study of shared clonotypes between healthy human individuals. The data were produced by immunoSEQ multiplex PCR, yet TCRdb's version contains in-frame clones alone and is incomplete. The data contain hundreds of thousands of clones, less than 85% of them seen just once; the ten biggest clones take up under 2%. The sequencing sample was made of memory CD4+ T cells sorted from blood. Every receptor here comes from a woman aged 25 to 45 in good health. The CDR3 runs from the conserved cysteine through the conserved F or W. The order of the fields is clone size, J gene, V gene, D gene, CDR3 protein, CDR3 DNA. The D gene is left open where the match is weak. Size is stated for part of the rows, as once, few or many counts, or as a class when the clone is expanded.

>.|TRBJ1-2|TRBV9|.
CASSVDRNYGYTF
TGTGCCAGCAGCGTAGACAGGAACTATGGCTACACCTTC
>few|TRBJ2-3|TRBV30|TRBD1
CAWSLGGIEDTQYF
TGTGCCTGGAGTCTAGGGGGCATAGAAGATACGCAGTATTTT
>few|TRBJ1-1|TRBV9|.
CASSFISGGVSDEAFF
TGTGCCAGCAGCTTCATTTCGGGGGGAGTCTCGGATGAAGCTTTCTTT
>.|TRBJ1-5|TRBV7-9|.
CASSEGVYSNQPQHF
TGTGCCAGCTCCGAAGGGGTCTATAGCAATCAGCCCCAGCATTTT
>many|TRBJ2-7|TRBV27|.
CASSFSQGPYEQYF
TGTGCCAGCAGTTTTAGCCAGGGCCCCTACGAGCAGTACTTC
>.|TRBJ2-7|TRBV7-6|.
CASSLSYEQYF
TGTGCCAGCAGCTTATCCTACGAGCAGTACTTC
>.|TRBJ2-7|TRBV2|TRBD1
CASSDTGGLYEQYF
TGTGCCAGCAGTGATACAGGGGGCCTCTACGAGCAGTACTTC
>.|TRBJ2-7|TRBV30|TRBD1
CAWDRGQVPTEQYF
TGTGCCTGGGACCGTGGACAGGTCCCCACCGAGCAGTACTTC
>.|TRBJ1-4|TRBV5-1|.
CASSFGTRRPGGYEKLFF
TGCGCCAGCAGCTTCGGGACCCGGCGACCAGGAGGGTATGAAAAACTGTTTTTT
>once|TRBJ2-3|TRBV11-1|TRBD1
CASSQIQGDTDTQYF
TGTGCCAGCAGCCAAATACAGGGGGACACAGATACGCAGTATTTT
>.|TRBJ2-1|TRBV9|TRBD2
CASSVATSGRSYNEQFF
TGTGCCAGCAGCGTAGCTACTAGCGGGAGATCCTACAATGAGCAGTTCTTC
>.|TRBJ2-1|TRBV5-8|TRBD2
CASSLVGTSDPYNEQFF
TGTGCCAGCAGCTTGGTTGGGACTAGCGACCCCTACAATGAGCAGTTCTTC
>.|TRBJ2-4|TRBV5-5|.
CASSLQGVAKNIQYF
TGTGCCAGCAGCCTCCAGGGTGTAGCCAAAAACATTCAGTACTTC
>.|TRBJ1-5|TRBV5-8|TRBD1
CASSPGQVSNQPQHF
TGTGCCAGCAGCCCAGGACAGGTTAGCAATCAGCCCCAGCATTTT
>.|TRBJ1-5|TRBV28|.
CASTEFGGQPQHF
TGTGCCAGCACCGAATTCGGGGGGCAGCCCCAGCATTTT
>.|TRBJ1-5|TRBV5-8|.
CASSLGARGQPQHF
TGTGCCAGCAGCTTGGGGGCACGGGGGCAGCCCCAGCATTTT
>.|TRBJ1-1|TRBV6-5|.
CASSPPGRGTEAFF
TGTGCCAGCAGTCCACCGGGCAGGGGCACTGAAGCTTTCTTT
>.|TRBJ1-4|TRBV11-2|.
CASSLVQQGANEKLFF
TGTGCCAGCAGCTTAGTTCAACAGGGCGCTAATGAAAAACTGTTTTTT
>.|TRBJ2-1|TRBV5-1|TRBD2
CASSLYTSVSNEQFF
TGCGCCAGCAGCTTGTACACTAGCGTCAGCAATGAGCAGTTCTTC
>.|TRBJ1-6|TRBV6-5|.
CASSYSSSYNSPLHF
TGTGCCAGCAGTTACTCCAGCTCCTATAATTCACCCCTCCACTTT
>.|TRBJ1-5|TRBV2|.
CASKPRGDLSNQPQHF
TGTGCCAGCAAGCCCCGGGGGGACCTTAGCAATCAGCCCCAGCATTTT